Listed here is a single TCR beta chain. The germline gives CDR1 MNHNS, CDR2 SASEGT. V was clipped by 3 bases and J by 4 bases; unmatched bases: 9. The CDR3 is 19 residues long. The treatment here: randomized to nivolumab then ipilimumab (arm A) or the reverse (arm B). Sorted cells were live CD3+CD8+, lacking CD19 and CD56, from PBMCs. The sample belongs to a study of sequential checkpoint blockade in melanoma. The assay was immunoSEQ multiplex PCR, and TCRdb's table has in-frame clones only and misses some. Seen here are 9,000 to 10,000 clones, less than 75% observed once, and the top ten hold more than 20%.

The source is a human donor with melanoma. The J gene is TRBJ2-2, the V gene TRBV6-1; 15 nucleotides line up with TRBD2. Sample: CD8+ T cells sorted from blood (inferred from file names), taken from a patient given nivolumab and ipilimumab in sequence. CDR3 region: CASSDGLAGGSYGTGELFF. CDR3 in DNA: TGTGCCAGCAGTGACGGACTAGCGGGGGGGTCCTATGGCACCGGGGAGCTGTTTTTT.